Each of the 14 T cell receptor beta chains below was sequenced from the same sample in a study of Ad26.COV2.S vaccination and SARS-CoV-2 variants. Clones were read by immunoSEQ multiplex PCR, and TCRdb kept only the in-frame ones, dropping some. The sample includes 400,000 to 500,000 clones, 88% of them seen just once. As to treatment: some 19 received Ad26.COV2.S at low or high dose, single or two shots; 5 received placebo; per-sample allocation not given. Sampling took place 63 days after the first vaccine or placebo injection. This specimen was peripheral blood, taken in a trial of Ad26.COV2.S vaccine versus placebo. These receptors were taken from a person aged 18-65 years who received the Ad26.COV2.S COVID-19 vaccine or a placebo.

V is TRBV12-5 and J is TRBJ2-1; no definite D call. The CDR3 consists of 15 residues. V shed 1 base and J shed 3 bases, with 10 bases lying between them. Germline V gene lookup returns CDR1 LGHNT and CDR2 FRNRAP. CDR3 sequence: CASGLGQSNYNEQFF. The CDR3 region has the DNA TGTGCTAGTGGTTTGGGTCAGAGTAACTACAATGAGCAGTTCTTC.

This chain joins TRBV5-4 and TRBJ1-1; no clear D. Germline CDR1 reads SGHNT; CDR2 reads YYREEE (reference sequence). Deletions cut 6 bases from V and 6 bases from J, with 12 bases between. This CDR3 spans 12 amino acids. CDR3: CASNSFTAEAFF. The CDR3 DNA reads as TGTGCCAGCAACTCCTTCACGGCTGAAGCTTTCTTT.

The chain employs TRBV9 and TRBJ1-2; D might be TRBD1 (6 bases). This CDR3 has 12 amino acids. Germline CDR1 and CDR2: SGDLS and YYNGEE. Trimming stripped 2 bases from V and 5 bases from J, with 7 bases between. CDR3 bases: TGTGCCAGCAGCGTCCAGGGGTATGGCTACACCTTC. This translates into CASSVQGYGYTF. The full variable domain, rest sourced from reference TRBV9 and TRBJ1-2, is DSGVTQTPKHLITATGQRVTLRCSPRSGDLSVYWYQQSLDQGLQFLIQYYNGEERAKGNILERFSAQQFPDLHSELNLSSLELGDSALYFCASSVQGYGYTFGSGTRLTVV.

The chain employs TRBV11-3 and TRBJ1-1; 10 nucleotides line up with TRBD1. Germline CDR1 SGHNT, CDR2 YENEEA. V lost 5 bases, J lost 0 bases, and 3 bases stayed unmatched. The CDR3 has 15 residues. In nucleotides, the CDR3 is TGTGCCAGCAGCCCCGGACAGGGGGTGAACACTGAAGCTTTCTTT. Amino acids: CASSPGQGVNTEAFF.

The chain has TRBV4-3 and TRBJ1-6, with TRBD1 matching over 7 bases. The trim removed 4 bases at V and 10 bases at J, leaving 10 bases unmatched. CDR3 length equals 15 residues. Looked up from germline, CDR1 is LGHNA and CDR2 is YSLEER. DNA for the CDR3: TGCGCCAGCAGCCGTGGGACAGTGTCGGCCTCACCCCTCCACTTT. Amino acids: CASSRGTVSASPLHF.

This chain links TRBV5-8 with TRBJ2-3, with 7 positions matching TRBD1. Germline CDR1 and CDR2: SGHTS and YDEGEE. There are 15 residues in the CDR3. Trimming removed 4 bases from V and 3 bases from J; junction bases left unmatched: 8. In nucleotides, the CDR3 is TGTGCCAGCAGCGGCGGACAGGTCTGGACAGATACGCAGTATTTT. Its translation: CASSGGQVWTDTQYF.

The chain uses TRBV5-1 and TRBJ1-3; a possible D gene is TRBD1 (6 bases). V was pared by 2 bases and J by 3 bases, with 15 bases between. Germline V gives CDR1 SGHRS, CDR2 YFSETQ. There are 16 residues in the CDR3. CDR3 in DNA: TGCGCCAGCAGCTTCCAAACAGGGTTTAGTGGAAACACCATATATTTT. This translates into CASSFQTGFSGNTIYF.

The chain combines TRBV4-2 with TRBJ2-2; D gene uncertain. CDR3 size: 15 residues. CDR1 is LGHNA and CDR2 is YNFKEQ in the germline V gene. V was pared by 1 base and J by 0 bases, with 6 bases between. The CDR3 loop reads CASSQGAANTGELFF. CDR3 DNA: TGTGCCAGCAGCCAAGGCGCGGCGAACACCGGGGAGCTGTTTTTT.

CDR3 residues: CASLQRRGTYEQYF. Written as DNA, the CDR3 is TGTGCCAGCCTGCAGAGGCGGGGGACCTACGAGCAGTACTTC. The rearrangement links TRBV2 to TRBJ2-7, with TRBD2 matching over 7 bases. CDR1 is SNHLY and CDR2 is FYNNEI in the germline V gene. The CDR3 has 14 amino acids. Unmatched junction bases numbered 9, after V lost 8 bases and J lost 2 bases.

This CDR3 reads CATSRHRPGSYNSPLHF. The CDR3 DNA follows: TGTGCCACCAGCAGACACCGTCCGGGGTCCTATAATTCACCCCTCCACTTT. V gene TRBV15 combines with J gene TRBJ1-6; no firm D call. The germline V and J ends were trimmed by 2 bases and 1 base, with 12 bases remaining between them. The CDR3 is 17 amino acids. In germline, CDR1 is LNHNV, CDR2 YYDKDF (reference sequence).

The CDR3 DNA sequence: TGTGCCAGCAGTTCCGAAAACGGGGTTTGGGCTGAAGCTTTCTTT. It encodes CASSSENGVWAEAFF. The chain is built from TRBV28 and TRBJ1-1; D is unclear. The CDR3 contains 15 residues. Germline assignment: CDR1 MDHEN and CDR2 SYDVKM. The ends were cut back, 4 bases at V and 6 bases at J, with 18 bases in the middle.

This chain connects TRBV6-2 or TRBV6-3 to TRBJ2-7; D remains unclear. This CDR3 comprises 13 residues. Germline lookup yields CDR1 MNHEY and CDR2 SVGEGT. V was trimmed by 5 bases and J by 2 bases, leaving 10 bases between them. CDR3 region: CASSTPVAYEQYF. In DNA form, the CDR3 reads TGTGCCAGCAGTACCCCGGTGGCCTACGAGCAGTACTTC.

The chain has TRBV5-6 and TRBJ2-5; 12 bases map to TRBD2. Germline-derived CDR1 and CDR2 are SGHDT and YYEEEE. The CDR3 totals 17 residues. J was trimmed by 3 bases and V by 4 bases; bases with no gene match: 10. The DNA for the CDR3 is TGTGCCAGCAGCCCCTTGACTAGCGGGGGACGTAAAGAGACCCAGTACTTC. Residues: CASSPLTSGGRKETQYF. The entire variable domain, with the rest obtained from reference TRBV5-6 and TRBJ2-5, is as follows: DAGVTQSPTHLIKTRGQQVTLRCSPKSGHDTVSWYQQALGQGPQFIFQYYEEEERQRGNFPDRFSGHQFPNYSSELNVNALLLGDSALYLCASSPLTSGGRKETQYFGPGTRLLVL.

The rearrangement links TRBV6-2 or TRBV6-3 to TRBJ2-7; D is unclear. Germline values: CDR1 MNHEY, CDR2 SVGEGT. V gave up 5 bases and J gave up 3 bases, with 5 bases separating them. CDR3 size: 11 residues. CDR3 nucleotide sequence: TGTGCCAGCAGTGTCCTCTACGAGCAGTACTTC. It specifies CASSVLYEQYF.